This TCR beta chain was observed in a study of blood T cell repertoires in COVID-19. Background on the study: The United States, Italy and Spain provided the acute and convalescent COVID-19 samples. The cDNA or gDNA used as material had been derived from T cells, B-cell-depleted T cells, or PBMCs.

This CDR3 has 18 residues. J gave up 2 bases and V 0 bases, and 14 bases lay outside the gene matches. Germline values: CDR1 SGHNT, CDR2 YYREEE (reference sequence). Study processing details: How many nucleated cells were present was estimated from reference gene primer amplification. The assay was immunoSEQ multiplex PCR, and TCRdb's table has in-frame clones only and misses some. The V and J calls and the clone size are those of that table, but D and trimming were determined from the DNA. The sample has over 95,000 clones, roughly 84% seen once. The sequencing input was peripheral blood. The rearrangement joins TRBV5-4 to TRBJ2-7; 7 bases line up with TRBD2. This clonotype was obtained from a woman in her seventies who had recovered from COVID-19. The CDR3 sequence: CASSLGGTKGRGTYEQYF. CDR3 in DNA: TGTGCCAGCAGCTTGGGTGGGACGAAAGGGAGGGGCACCTACGAGCAGTACTTC.